A selection of T cell receptor beta chains follows, all from one sample in a study of circulating CD8 cells and anti-PD-1 response in melanoma. Each CDR3 protein gets one entry after TCRdb re-called the reads with MiXCR. The table records roughly 370 distinct CDR3 sequences, approximately 9.4% of them present only once. This sample comprised CD8+ T cells from PBMCs, obtained at baseline or after one month of anti-PD-1 therapy (not recorded which). These receptors came from a human donor with melanoma. CDR3s include the opening cysteine and the closing phenylalanine or tryptophan. The D gene is left open where the match is weak. The size field is filled for only some rows; it gives once, few, many or a size class.

size: medium-sized
J: TRBJ2-1
D: NA
V: TRBV6-5
DNA: TGTGCCAGCAGTACCCGCCGAGCGGGTGAGCAGTTCTTC
CDR3: CASSTRRAGEQFF

size: large
J: TRBJ2-3
D: TRBD1
V: TRBV2
DNA: TGTGCCAGCAGCGCTGCAGGGGGCCCCAGCACAGATACGCAGTATTTT
CDR3: CASSAAGGPSTDTQYF

size: large
J: TRBJ2-3
D: NA
V: TRBV2
DNA: TGTGCCAGCAGCCCCCCCCTCCCGGTAATCCCCACAGATACGCAGTATTTT
CDR3: CASSPPLPVIPTDTQYF

size: large
J: TRBJ2-3
D: NA
V: TRBV6-2/TRBV6-3
DNA: TGTGCCGCGACCGAACGCCTAGATACGCAGTATTTT
CDR3: CAATERLDTQYF

size: once
J: TRBJ2-7
D: NA
V: TRBV20-1
DNA: TGCAGTGCTAGTGCGGGCTACTACGAGCAGTACTTC
CDR3: CSASAGYYEQYF

size: large
J: TRBJ2-7
D: TRBD1
V: TRBV2
DNA: TGTGCCAGCAATATAATGACAGGGAAGAACGAGCAGTACTTC
CDR3: CASNIMTGKNEQYF

size: large
J: TRBJ2-7
D: TRBD1
V: TRBV29-1
DNA: TGCAGCGTCTATTTCGGGACAGACTACGAGCAGTACTTC
CDR3: CSVYFGTDYEQYF

size: large
J: TRBJ2-7
D: TRBD1
V: TRBV29-1
DNA: TGCAGCGCCCGGGACAGGGATTATGGAGAGCAGTACTTC
CDR3: CSARDRDYGEQYF

size: large
J: TRBJ2-1
D: NA
V: TRBV19
DNA: TGTGCCAGTAGTATAGTGCAGAACAATGAGCAGTTCTTC
CDR3: CASSIVQNNEQFF

size: medium-sized
J: TRBJ1-1
D: NA
V: TRBV19
DNA: TGTGCCAGTAGTGTCGGGAACACTGAAGCTTTCTTT
CDR3: CASSVGNTEAFF

size: medium-sized
J: TRBJ2-1
D: NA
V: TRBV30
DNA: TGTGCCTGGAGTGGTATTTCCCGACAGGACCTCTACAATGAGCAGTTCTTC
CDR3: CAWSGISRQDLYNEQFF

size: large
J: TRBJ1-2
D: NA
V: TRBV20-1
DNA: TGCAGTGCTAGAGATCTGGGGGTTGATGGCTACACCTTC
CDR3: CSARDLGVDGYTF

size: large
J: TRBJ2-7
D: NA
V: TRBV4-3
DNA: TGCGCCAGCAGCCAAGGCCGGGGGAGCTACGAGCAGTACTTC
CDR3: CASSQGRGSYEQYF

size: large
J: TRBJ2-3
D: TRBD2
V: TRBV2
DNA: TGTGCCAGCAGCGGTCTAGAGACTAGCGATGGAGGTCACACAGATACGCAGTATTTT
CDR3: CASSGLETSDGGHTDTQYF

size: large
J: TRBJ1-1
D: NA
V: TRBV2
DNA: TGTGCCAGCAGTGATAGTACCCAGGGATGGGACACTGAAGCTTTCTTT
CDR3: CASSDSTQGWDTEAFF

size: NA
J: TRBJ2-2
D: NA
V: TRBV4-1
DNA: TGCGCCAGCAGCCGGTTACAGGGCCCGAACGGCGGGGAGCTGTTTTTT
CDR3: CASSRLQGPNGGELFF

size: large
J: TRBJ2-2
D: TRBD2
V: TRBV27
DNA: TGTGCCAGCAGTTTATATGGGGAGGGCGGGGAGCTGTTTTTT
CDR3: CASSLYGEGGELFF

size: large
J: TRBJ2-2
D: TRBD1
V: TRBV3-1
DNA: TGTGCCAGCAAGCTGGGACAGGGCACCGGGGAGCTGTTTTTT
CDR3: CASKLGQGTGELFF

size: NA
J: TRBJ2-2
D: TRBD2
V: TRBV4-1
DNA: TGCGCCAGCAGCCTCGCGGGAGGTTCGAACACCGGGGAGCTGTTTTTT
CDR3: CASSLAGGSNTGELFF